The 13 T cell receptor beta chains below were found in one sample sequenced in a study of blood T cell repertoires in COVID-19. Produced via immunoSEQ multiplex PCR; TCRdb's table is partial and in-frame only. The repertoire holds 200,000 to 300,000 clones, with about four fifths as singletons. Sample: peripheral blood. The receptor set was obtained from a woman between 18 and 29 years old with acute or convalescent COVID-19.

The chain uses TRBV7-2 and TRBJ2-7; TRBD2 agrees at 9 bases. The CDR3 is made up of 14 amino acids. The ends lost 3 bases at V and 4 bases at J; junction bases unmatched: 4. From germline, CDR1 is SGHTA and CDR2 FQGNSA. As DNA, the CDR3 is TGTGCCAGCAGCTTCACAGCGGGAGGATACGAGCAGTACTTC. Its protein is CASSFTAGGYEQYF.

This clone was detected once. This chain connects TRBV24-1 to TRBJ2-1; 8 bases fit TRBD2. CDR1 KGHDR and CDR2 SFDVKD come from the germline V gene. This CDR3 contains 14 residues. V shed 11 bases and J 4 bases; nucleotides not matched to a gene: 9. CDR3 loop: CAIAGTSDYNEQFF. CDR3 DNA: TGTGCCATTGCCGGGACTAGTGATTACAATGAGCAGTTCTTC.

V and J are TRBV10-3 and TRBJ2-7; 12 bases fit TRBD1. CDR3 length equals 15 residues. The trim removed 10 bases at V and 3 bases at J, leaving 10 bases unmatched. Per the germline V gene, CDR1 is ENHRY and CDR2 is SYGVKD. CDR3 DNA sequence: TGTGCCACCTACCGCGGGACAGGGGGCAACTACGAGCAGTACTTC. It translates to CATYRGTGGNYEQYF.

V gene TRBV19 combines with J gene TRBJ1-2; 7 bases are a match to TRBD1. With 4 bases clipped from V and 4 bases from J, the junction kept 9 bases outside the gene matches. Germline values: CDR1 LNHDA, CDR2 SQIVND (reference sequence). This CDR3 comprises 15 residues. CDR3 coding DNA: TGTGCCAGTAGTACACGGGACAGCTTACCCTATGGCTACACCTTC. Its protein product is CASSTRDSLPYGYTF. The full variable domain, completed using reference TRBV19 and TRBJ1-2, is DGGITQSPKYLFRKEGQNVTLSCEQNLNHDAMYWYRQDPGQGLRLIYYSQIVNDFQKGDIAEGYSVSREKKESFPLTVTSAQKNPTAFYLCASSTRDSLPYGYTFGSGTRLTVV.

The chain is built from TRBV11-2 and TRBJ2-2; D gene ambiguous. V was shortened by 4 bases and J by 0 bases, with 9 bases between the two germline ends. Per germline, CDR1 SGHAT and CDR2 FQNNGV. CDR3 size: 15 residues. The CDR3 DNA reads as TGTGCCAGCAGCTCGGTAGCTACGAACACCGGGGAGCTGTTTTTT. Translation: CASSSVATNTGELFF.

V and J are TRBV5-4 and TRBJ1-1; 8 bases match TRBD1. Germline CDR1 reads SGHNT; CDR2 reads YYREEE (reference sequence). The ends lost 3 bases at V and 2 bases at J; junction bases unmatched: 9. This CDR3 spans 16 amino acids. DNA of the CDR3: TGTGCCAGCAGCTGGCCTAACAGGGGGGGCAACACTGAAGCTTTCTTT. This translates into CASSWPNRGGNTEAFF.

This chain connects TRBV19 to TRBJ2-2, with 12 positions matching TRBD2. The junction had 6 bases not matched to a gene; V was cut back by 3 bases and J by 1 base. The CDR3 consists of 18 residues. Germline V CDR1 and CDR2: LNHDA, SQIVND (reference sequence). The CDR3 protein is CASSIGLAGGQNTGELFF. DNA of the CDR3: TGTGCCAGTAGTATCGGCCTAGCGGGAGGGCAGAACACCGGGGAGCTGTTTTTT.

In DNA form, the CDR3 reads TGTGCCAGCAGTTACTCGTTCGCCAGGGCTAATGAAAAACTGTTTTTT. It translates to CASSYSFARANEKLFF. V and J are TRBV6-5 and TRBJ1-4; TRBD1 is a possible D gene (5 bases). This CDR3 region has 16 residues. CDR1 and CDR2 (germline): MNHEY, SVGAGI. Deletions cut 0 bases from V and 3 bases from J, with 11 bases between.

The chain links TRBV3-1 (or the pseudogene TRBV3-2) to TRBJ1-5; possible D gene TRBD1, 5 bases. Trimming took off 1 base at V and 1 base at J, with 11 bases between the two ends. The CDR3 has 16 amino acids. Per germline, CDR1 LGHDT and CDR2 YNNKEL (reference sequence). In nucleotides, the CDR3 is TGTGCCAGCAGCCAAGTCAGGGTGGGAAGCAATCAGCCCCAGCATTTT. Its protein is CASSQVRVGSNQPQHF.

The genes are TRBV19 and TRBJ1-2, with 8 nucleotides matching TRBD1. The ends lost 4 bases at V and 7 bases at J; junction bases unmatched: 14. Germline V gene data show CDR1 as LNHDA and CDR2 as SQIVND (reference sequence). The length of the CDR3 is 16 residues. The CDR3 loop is CASSNPSGGVSSGYTF. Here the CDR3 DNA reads TGTGCCAGTAGTAACCCCTCAGGGGGCGTTTCTTCTGGCTACACCTTC.

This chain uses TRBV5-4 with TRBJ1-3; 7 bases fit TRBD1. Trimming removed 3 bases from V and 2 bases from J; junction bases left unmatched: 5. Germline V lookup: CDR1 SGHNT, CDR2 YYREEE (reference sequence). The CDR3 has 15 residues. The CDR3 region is CASSWTGTAGNTIYF. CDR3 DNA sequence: TGTGCCAGCAGCTGGACCGGGACAGCTGGAAACACCATATATTTT.

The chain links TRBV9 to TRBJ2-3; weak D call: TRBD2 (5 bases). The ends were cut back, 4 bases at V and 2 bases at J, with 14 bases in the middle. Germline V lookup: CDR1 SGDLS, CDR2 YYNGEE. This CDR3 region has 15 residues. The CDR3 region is CASSPALGPTDTQYF. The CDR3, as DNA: TGTGCCAGCAGCCCCGCACTAGGGCCCACAGATACGCAGTATTTT.

The CDR3 protein is CASSALPNSGRLDEQYF. Here the CDR3 DNA reads TGTGCCAGCAGCGCCCTGCCGAATAGCGGGAGGTTAGACGAGCAGTACTTC. The chain uses TRBV9 and TRBJ2-7, with TRBD2 matching over 10 bases. Germline V gene lookup returns CDR1 SGDLS and CDR2 YYNGEE. Germline trimming cut 3 bases from V and 5 bases from J; bases unmatched to any gene: 14. CDR3 length: 17 residues.